Each of the 8 T cell receptor beta chains below was sequenced from the same sample in a study of memory CD4+ T cells and cytomegalovirus serostatus. Libraries were prepared by immunoSEQ multiplex PCR; TCRdb keeps only in-frame clonotypes and omits some of them. This sample yields some 66,000 clones, of which about 75% are seen a single time; around 4.3% belongs to the top ten. The sort gate was single viable CD3+CD4+CD8-CD45RO+ cells for memory CD4+ T cells. Sequencing input: memory CD4+ T cells from blood. Receptors were obtained from an adult in good health and CMV-seropositive.

The chain couples TRBV28 to TRBJ2-7; 7 bases are a match to TRBD1. Looked up from germline, CDR1 is MDHEN and CDR2 is SYDVKM. After removal of 6 bases from V and 3 bases from J, the junction contained 5 bases not matched to a gene. The CDR3 totals 13 residues. The CDR3 bases are TGTGCCAGCAGACAGGGACAGCACTACGAGCAGTACTTC. It is translated as CASRQGQHYEQYF.

The gene calls are TRBV28 and TRBJ1-1; no definite D call. The CDR3 runs 14 residues. Germline V gives CDR1 MDHEN, CDR2 SYDVKM. Trimming removed 2 bases from V and 1 base from J, with 8 bases in between. This chain's CDR3 is CASSLPYSNTEAFF. The CDR3 DNA reads as TGTGCCAGCAGTTTACCATACTCGAACACTGAAGCTTTCTTT. Complete variable domain (other parts from reference TRBV28 and TRBJ1-1): DVKVTQSSRYLVKRTGEKVFLECVQDMDHENMFWYRQDPGLGLRLIYFSYDVKMKEKGDIPEGYSVSREKKERFSLILESASTNQTSMYLCASSLPYSNTEAFFGQGTRLTVV.

The CDR3 DNA is TGTGCCAGTAGTGCGGGTCTTAGCAATCAGCCCCAGCATTTT. Amino acids: CASSAGLSNQPQHF. The chain combines TRBV19 with TRBJ1-5; D uncertain. CDR1 and CDR2 (germline): LNHDA, SQIVND (reference sequence). The CDR3 is made up of 14 amino acids. Trimming took 5 bases from V and 0 from J, leaving 8 bases between them.

The chain carries TRBV25-1 and TRBJ2-3; TRBD1 is a possible D gene (5 bases). The CDR3 contains 18 residues. The germline CDR1 and CDR2 sequences are MGHDK and SYGVNS. V was pared by 1 base and J by 5 bases, with 22 bases between. The CDR3 loop is CASSELGRSSGRGDTQYF. As DNA, the CDR3 is TGTGCCAGCAGTGAATTGGGGCGGAGTTCCGGCCGTGGAGATACGCAGTATTTT.

This clone was seen just once. Germline and junction disagree at one end, which may indicate a read error. The J gene is TRBJ2-3, the V gene TRBV11-2; D tentatively reads TRBD1 or TRBD2 (5 bases each). Germline V gene data show CDR1 as SGHAT and CDR2 as FQNNGV. This CDR3 contains 13 residues. This chain's CDR3 is CASSLSGQDMQYF. Written as DNA, the CDR3 is TGTGCCAGCAGCTTATCGGGGCAAGATATGCAGTATTTT. Drawing the rest from reference TRBV11-2 and TRBJ2-3, the complete variable domain is EAGVAQSPRYKIIEKRQSVAFWCNPISGHATLYWYQQILGQGPKLLIQFQNNGVVDDSQLPKDRFSAERLKGVDSTLKIQPAKLEDSAVYLCASSLSGQDMQYFGPGTRLTVL.

V usage is TRBV28 and J usage is TRBJ2-3, with D possibly being TRBD1 or TRBD2 (7 bases each). V shed 6 bases and J shed 6 bases, with 22 bases lying between them. CDR3 length: 16 amino acids. Per the germline V gene, CDR1 is MDHEN and CDR2 is SYDVKM. CDR3: CASRPEQGGRADTQYF. CDR3 bases: TGTGCCAGCAGGCCCGAGCAGGGGGGGCGGGCGGATACGCAGTATTTT.

This chain uses TRBV2 with TRBJ2-5, with a weak D call TRBD1 (6 bases). The CDR3 sequence is 13 residues long. The germline V gene has CDR1 SNHLY and CDR2 FYNNEI. Trimming pared 6 bases from V and 9 bases from J, leaving 17 bases between. Written as DNA, the CDR3 is TGTGCCAGCAGAGTCACAGGGTTGGGCGCCCAGTACTTC. This sequence encodes CASRVTGLGAQYF.

The chain links TRBV14 to TRBJ1-2, with 7 bases that match TRBD1. The V gene's germline CDR1 is SGHDN and CDR2 FVKESK. The CDR3 runs 17 residues. Germline trimming cut 4 bases from V and 0 bases from J; bases unmatched to any gene: 11. CDR3 DNA: TGTGCCAGCAGCCCCACGACAGGGACGAAATCTAACTATGGCTACACCTTC. Its protein product is CASSPTTGTKSNYGYTF. The full variable domain, rest sourced from reference TRBV14 and TRBJ1-2, is EAGVTQFPSHSVIEKGQTVTLRCDPISGHDNLYWYRRVMGKEIKFLLHFVKESKQDESGMPNNRFLAERTGGTYSTLKVQPAELEDSGVYFCASSPTTGTKSNYGYTFGSGTRLTVV.